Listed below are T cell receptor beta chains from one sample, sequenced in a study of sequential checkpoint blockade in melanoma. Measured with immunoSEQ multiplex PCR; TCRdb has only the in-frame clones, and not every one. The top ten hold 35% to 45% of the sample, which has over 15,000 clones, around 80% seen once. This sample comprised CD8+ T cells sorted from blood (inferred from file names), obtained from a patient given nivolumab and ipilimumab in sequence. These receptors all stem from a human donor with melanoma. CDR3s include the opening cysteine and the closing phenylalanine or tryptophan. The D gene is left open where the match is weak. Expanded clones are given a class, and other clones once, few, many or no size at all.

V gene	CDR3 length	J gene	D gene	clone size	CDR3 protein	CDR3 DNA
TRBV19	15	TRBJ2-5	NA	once	CASSIGGTGAETQYF	TGTGCCAGTAGTATAGGTGGGACGGGAGCCGAGACCCAGTACTTC
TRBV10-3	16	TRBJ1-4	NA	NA	CAISARGKDQNEKLFF	TGTGCCATCAGTGCGAGGGGGAAGGATCAAAATGAAAAACTGTTTTTT
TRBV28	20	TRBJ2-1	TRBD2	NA	CASSSLGLAGGPSSYNEQFF	TGTGCCAGCAGTTCGCTAGGACTAGCGGGAGGCCCTTCCTCCTACAATGAGCAGTTCTTC
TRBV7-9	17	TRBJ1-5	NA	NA	CASSPQRLLDSNQPQHF	TGTGCCAGCAGCCCCCAGAGACTCCTAGATAGCAATCAGCCCCAGCATTTT
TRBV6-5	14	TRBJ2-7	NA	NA	CASSYQGGVYEQYF	TGTGCCAGCAGTTACCAAGGGGGGGTCTACGAGCAGTACTTC
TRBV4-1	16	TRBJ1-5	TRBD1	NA	CASSQGTGGGNQPQHF	TGCGCCAGCAGCCAAGGGACAGGGGGGGGCAATCAGCCCCAGCATTTT
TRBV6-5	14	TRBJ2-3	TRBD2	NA	CASSSLGLQDTQYF	TGTGCCAGCAGTTCCCTGGGACTACAAGATACGCAGTATTTT
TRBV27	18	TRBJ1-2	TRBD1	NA	CASSLRGGVLQGSTGYTF	TGTGCCAGCAGTTTAAGAGGTGGGGTCCTACAGGGGTCTACCGGCTACACCTTC
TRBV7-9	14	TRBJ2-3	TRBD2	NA	CASSFIAGEDTQYF	TGTGCCAGCAGCTTCATAGCGGGAGAAGATACGCAGTATTTT
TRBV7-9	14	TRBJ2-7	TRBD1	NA	CASSLVDRAYEQYF	TGTGCCAGCAGCTTAGTAGACAGGGCCTACGAGCAGTACTTC
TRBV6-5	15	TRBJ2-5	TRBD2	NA	CASRTSGGPQETQYF	TGTGCCAGCAGGACTAGCGGGGGACCCCAAGAGACCCAGTACTTC
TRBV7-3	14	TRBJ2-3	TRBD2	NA	CASSPGGTSDTQYF	TGTGCCAGCAGCCCCGGGGGGACTTCGGATACGCAGTATTTT
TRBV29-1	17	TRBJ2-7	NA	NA	CSAEGAANSRGSYEQYF	TGCAGCGCCGAAGGCGCCGCAAATAGCAGAGGCTCCTACGAGCAGTACTTC
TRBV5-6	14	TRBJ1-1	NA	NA	CASSYQLGGTEAFF	TGTGCCAGCAGCTATCAATTAGGCGGCACTGAAGCTTTCTTT
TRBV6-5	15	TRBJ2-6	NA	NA	CASSPRVSGANVLTF	TGTGCCAGCAGCCCGAGAGTCTCTGGGGCCAACGTCCTGACTTTC
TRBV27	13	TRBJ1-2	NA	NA	CASSLTSRGGYTF	TGTGCCAGCAGTTTAACCTCGCGAGGCGGCTACACCTTC
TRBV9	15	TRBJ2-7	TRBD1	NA	CASSVAGQGDYEQYF	TGTGCCAGCAGCGTAGCGGGACAGGGGGACTACGAGCAGTACTTC
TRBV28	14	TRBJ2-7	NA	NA	CASSLSGGYYEQYF	TGTGCCAGCAGTTTATCAGGGGGGTACTACGAGCAGTACTTC
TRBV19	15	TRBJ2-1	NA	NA	CASSSGGGSYNEQFF	TGTGCCAGTAGTTCAGGTGGAGGATCCTACAATGAGCAGTTCTTC
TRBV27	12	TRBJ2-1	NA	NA	CASSFVNREQFF	TGTGCCAGCAGTTTCGTAAATCGTGAGCAGTTCTTC
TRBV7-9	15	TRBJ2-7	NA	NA	CASSLSRQGLYEQYF	TGTGCCAGCAGCTTATCGAGACAGGGACTCTACGAGCAGTACTTC
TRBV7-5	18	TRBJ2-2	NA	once	CARSLARQGGRASGELFF	TGTGCCAGAAGCTTAGCCCGTCAAGGGGGCCGGGCTTCCGGGGAGCTGTTTTTT
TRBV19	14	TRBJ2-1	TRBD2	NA	CASSATSGSNEQFF	TGTGCCAGTAGTGCAACTAGCGGGAGCAATGAGCAGTTCTTC
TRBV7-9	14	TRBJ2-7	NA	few	CASSLTVNSYEQYF	TGTGCCAGCAGCTTGACAGTGAACTCCTACGAGCAGTACTTC
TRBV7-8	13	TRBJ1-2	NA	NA	CASSLVGGYGYTF	TGTGCCAGCAGCTTAGTGGGGGGCTATGGCTACACCTTC
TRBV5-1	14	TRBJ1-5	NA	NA	CASSADSNNQPQHF	TGCGCCAGCAGCGCCGACAGTAACAATCAGCCCCAGCATTTT
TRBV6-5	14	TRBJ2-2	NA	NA	CASSYFGTTGELFF	TGTGCCAGCAGTTACTTTGGGACAACCGGGGAGCTGTTTTTT
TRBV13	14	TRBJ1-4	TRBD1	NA	CASSYGTGNEKLFF	TGTGCCAGCAGCTACGGGACAGGTAACGAAAAACTGTTTTTT
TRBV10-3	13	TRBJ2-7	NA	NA	CAISDADSYEQYF	TGTGCCATCAGTGATGCCGATTCCTACGAGCAGTACTTC
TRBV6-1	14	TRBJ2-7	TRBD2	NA	CASSGRGSSYEQYF	TGTGCCAGCAGTGGGCGGGGGAGCTCCTACGAGCAGTACTTC
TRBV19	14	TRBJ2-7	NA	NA	CASSITSGSYEQYF	TGTGCCAGTAGTATAACCTCGGGAAGTTACGAGCAGTACTTC
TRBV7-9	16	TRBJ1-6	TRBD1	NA	CASSRTGGGNNSPLHF	TGTGCCAGCAGCAGAACAGGGGGTGGAAATAATTCACCCCTCCACTTT
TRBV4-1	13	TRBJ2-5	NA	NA	CASSQDVEETQYF	TGCGCCAGCAGCCAAGATGTGGAGGAGACCCAGTACTTC
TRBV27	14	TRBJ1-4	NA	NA	CASSSRGTNEKLFF	TGTGCCAGCAGTTCCAGGGGAACTAATGAAAAACTGTTTTTT
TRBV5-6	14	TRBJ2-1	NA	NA	CASSLGQKNNEQFF	TGTGCCAGCAGCTTGGGGCAGAAGAACAATGAGCAGTTCTTC
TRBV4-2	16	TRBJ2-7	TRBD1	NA	CASSQGQGESPYEQYF	TGTGCCAGCAGCCAAGGACAGGGGGAGTCCCCCTACGAGCAGTACTTC
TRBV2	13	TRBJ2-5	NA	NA	CASSGSSAGTQYF	TGTGCCAGCAGTGGAAGCTCAGCGGGGACCCAGTACTTC
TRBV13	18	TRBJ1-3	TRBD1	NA	CASSHRDRDTISGNTIYF	TGTGCCAGCAGCCACCGGGACAGGGACACCATTTCTGGAAACACCATATATTTT
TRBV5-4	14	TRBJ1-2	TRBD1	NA	CASSSDRGGYGYTF	TGTGCCAGCAGCTCGGACAGGGGTGGCTATGGCTACACCTTC
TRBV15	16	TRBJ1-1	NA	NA	CATSRDTSGDRTEAFF	TGTGCCACCAGCAGAGATACATCAGGGGATAGGACTGAAGCTTTCTTT
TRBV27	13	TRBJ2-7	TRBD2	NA	CASSQGLAYEQYF	TGTGCCAGCAGTCAGGGACTAGCGTACGAGCAGTACTTC
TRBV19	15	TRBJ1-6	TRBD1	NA	CASSIGQGAQSPLHF	TGTGCCAGTAGTATAGGACAGGGGGCACAGTCACCCCTCCACTTT
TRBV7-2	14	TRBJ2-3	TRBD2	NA	CASSFSGRADTQYF	TGTGCCAGCAGCTTTAGCGGGAGAGCAGATACGCAGTATTTT
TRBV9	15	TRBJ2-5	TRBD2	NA	CASRRGLAKQETQYF	TGTGCCAGCAGACGAGGACTAGCAAAACAAGAGACCCAGTACTTC
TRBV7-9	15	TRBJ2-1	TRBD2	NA	CASSFGGGGRNEQFF	TGTGCCAGCAGCTTTGGCGGGGGGGGTAGGAATGAGCAGTTCTTC
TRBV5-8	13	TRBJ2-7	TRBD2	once	CASSSGGAYEQYF	TGTGCCAGCAGCTCGGGAGGGGCCTACGAGCAGTACTTC
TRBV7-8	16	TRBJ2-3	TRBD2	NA	CASSQRLAGGPDTQYF	TGTGCCAGCAGCCAGCGACTAGCGGGAGGGCCAGATACGCAGTATTTT